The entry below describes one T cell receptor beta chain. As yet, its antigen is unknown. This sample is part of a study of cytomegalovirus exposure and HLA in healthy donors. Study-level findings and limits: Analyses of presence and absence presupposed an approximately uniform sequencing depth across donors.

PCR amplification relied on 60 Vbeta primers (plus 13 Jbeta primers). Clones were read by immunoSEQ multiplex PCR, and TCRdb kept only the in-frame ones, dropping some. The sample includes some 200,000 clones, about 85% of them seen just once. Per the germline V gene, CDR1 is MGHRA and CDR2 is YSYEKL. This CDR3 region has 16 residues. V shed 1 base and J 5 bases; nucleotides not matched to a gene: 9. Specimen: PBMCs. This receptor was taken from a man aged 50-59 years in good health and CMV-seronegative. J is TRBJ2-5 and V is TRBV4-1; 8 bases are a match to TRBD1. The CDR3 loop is CASSQGETGVFETQYF. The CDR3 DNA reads TGCGCCAGCAGCCAAGGGGAGACAGGGGTTTTCGAGACCCAGTACTTC.